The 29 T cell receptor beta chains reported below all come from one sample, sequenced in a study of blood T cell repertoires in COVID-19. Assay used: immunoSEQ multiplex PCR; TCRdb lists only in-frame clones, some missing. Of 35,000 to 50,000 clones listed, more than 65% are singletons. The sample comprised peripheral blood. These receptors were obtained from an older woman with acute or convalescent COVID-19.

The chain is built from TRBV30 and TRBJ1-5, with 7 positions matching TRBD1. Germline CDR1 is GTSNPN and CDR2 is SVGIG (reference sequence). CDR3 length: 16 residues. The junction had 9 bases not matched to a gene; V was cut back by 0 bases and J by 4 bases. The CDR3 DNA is TGTGCCTGGAGTGTGCGTGGACAGGTCAGAAATCAGCCCCAGCATTTT. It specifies CAWSVRGQVRNQPQHF. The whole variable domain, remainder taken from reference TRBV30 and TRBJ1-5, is SQTIHQWPATLVQPVGSPLSLECTVEGTSNPNLYWYRQAAGRGLQLLFYSVGIGQISSEVPQNLSASRPQDRQFILSSKKLLLSDSGFYLCAWSVRGQVRNQPQHFGDGTRLSIL.

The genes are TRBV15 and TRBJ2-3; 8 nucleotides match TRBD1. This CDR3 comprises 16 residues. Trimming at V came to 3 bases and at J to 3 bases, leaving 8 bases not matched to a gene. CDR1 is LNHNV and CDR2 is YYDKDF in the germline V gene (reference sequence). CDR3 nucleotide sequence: TGTGCCACCAGCAGTCCCGGCACAGGGGGAACAGATACGCAGTATTTT. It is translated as CATSSPGTGGTDTQYF.

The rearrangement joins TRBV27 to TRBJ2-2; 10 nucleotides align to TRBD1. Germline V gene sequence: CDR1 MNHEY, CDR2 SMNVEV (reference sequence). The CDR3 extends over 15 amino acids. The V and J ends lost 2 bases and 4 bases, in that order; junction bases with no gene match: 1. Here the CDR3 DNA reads TGTGCCAGCAGTTTAAGGACAGGGGGCACCGGGGAGCTGTTTTTT. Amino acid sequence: CASSLRTGGTGELFF.

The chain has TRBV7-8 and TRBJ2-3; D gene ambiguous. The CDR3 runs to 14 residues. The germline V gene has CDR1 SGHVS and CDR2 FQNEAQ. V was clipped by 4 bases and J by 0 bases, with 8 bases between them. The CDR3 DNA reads TGTGCCAGCAGCTACCGCCGGAGCACAGATACGCAGTATTTT. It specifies CASSYRRSTDTQYF.

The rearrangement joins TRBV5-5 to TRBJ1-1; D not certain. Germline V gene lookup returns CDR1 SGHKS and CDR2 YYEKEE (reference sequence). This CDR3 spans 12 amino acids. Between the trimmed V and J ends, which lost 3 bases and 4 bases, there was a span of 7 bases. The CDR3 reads CASSSLITEAFF. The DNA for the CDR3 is TGTGCCAGCAGCTCCCTTATCACTGAAGCTTTCTTT.

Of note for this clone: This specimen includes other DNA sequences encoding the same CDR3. This chain's CDR3 is CASSIGGYEQYF. CDR3 coding DNA: TGTGCCAGTAGTATAGGAGGCTACGAGCAGTACTTC. The gene calls are TRBV19 and TRBJ2-7; D is uncertain. The V and J ends lost 1 base and 3 bases respectively, with 4 bases between them. Germline assignment: CDR1 LNHDA and CDR2 SQIVND (reference sequence). The CDR3 has 12 residues.

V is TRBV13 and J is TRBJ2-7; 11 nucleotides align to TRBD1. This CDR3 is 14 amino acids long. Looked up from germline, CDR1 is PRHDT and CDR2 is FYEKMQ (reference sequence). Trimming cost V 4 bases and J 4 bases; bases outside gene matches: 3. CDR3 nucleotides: TGTGCCAGCAGCTCGAGGGACAGGGGGTACGAGCAGTACTTC. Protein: CASSSRDRGYEQYF.

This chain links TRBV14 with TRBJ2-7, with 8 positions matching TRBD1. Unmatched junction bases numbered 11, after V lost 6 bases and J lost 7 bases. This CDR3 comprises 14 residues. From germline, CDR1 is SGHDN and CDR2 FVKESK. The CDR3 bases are TGTGCCAGCAGTCGAACCGGGACAGGAAGGGAGCAGTACTTC. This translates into CASSRTGTGREQYF. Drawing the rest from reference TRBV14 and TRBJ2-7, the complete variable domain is EAGVTQFPSHSVIEKGQTVTLRCDPISGHDNLYWYRRVMGKEIKFLLHFVKESKQDESGMPNNRFLAERTGGTYSTLKVQPAELEDSGVYFCASSRTGTGREQYFGPGTRLTVT.

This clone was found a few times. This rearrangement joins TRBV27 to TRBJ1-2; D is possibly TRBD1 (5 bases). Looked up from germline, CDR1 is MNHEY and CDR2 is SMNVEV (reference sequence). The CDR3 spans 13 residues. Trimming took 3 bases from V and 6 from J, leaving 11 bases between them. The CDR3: CASSFSAGNGYTF. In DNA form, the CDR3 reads TGTGCCAGCAGTTTTTCCGCAGGGAATGGCTACACCTTC.

CDR3 DNA sequence: TGTGCCAGTAGTATTCTGGGGGCTAGTCAGCCCCAGCATTTT. Encoded protein: CASSILGASQPQHF. J is TRBJ1-5 and V is TRBV19; a possible D gene is TRBD1 (6 bases). The CDR3 length is 14 residues. Germline CDR1 LNHDA, CDR2 SQIVND (reference sequence). V was shortened by 3 bases and J by 6 bases, with 12 bases between the two germline ends. Supplemented by reference TRBV19 and TRBJ1-5, the full variable domain reads DGGITQSPKYLFRKEGQNVTLSCEQNLNHDAMYWYRQDPGQGLRLIYYSQIVNDFQKGDIAEGYSVSREKKESFPLTVTSAQKNPTAFYLCASSILGASQPQHFGDGTRLSIL.

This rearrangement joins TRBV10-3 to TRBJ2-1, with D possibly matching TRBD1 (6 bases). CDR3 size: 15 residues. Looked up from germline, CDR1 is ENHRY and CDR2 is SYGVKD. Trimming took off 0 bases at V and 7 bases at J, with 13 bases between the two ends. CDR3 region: CAISESRGKLNEQFF. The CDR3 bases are TGTGCCATCAGTGAGTCGAGGGGGAAGTTAAATGAGCAGTTCTTC.

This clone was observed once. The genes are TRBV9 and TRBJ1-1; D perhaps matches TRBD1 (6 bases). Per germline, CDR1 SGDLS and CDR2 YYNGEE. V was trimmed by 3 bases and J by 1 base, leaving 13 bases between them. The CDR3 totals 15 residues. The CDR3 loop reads CASSEGGLANTEAFF. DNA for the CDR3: TGTGCCAGCAGCGAGGGGGGGCTGGCGAACACTGAAGCTTTCTTT.

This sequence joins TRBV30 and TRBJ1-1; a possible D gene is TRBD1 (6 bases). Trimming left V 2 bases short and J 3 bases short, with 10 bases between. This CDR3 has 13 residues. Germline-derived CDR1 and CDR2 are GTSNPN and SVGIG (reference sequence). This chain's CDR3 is CAWSPGGYTEAFF. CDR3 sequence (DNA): TGTGCCTGGAGTCCGGGGGGCTACACTGAAGCTTTCTTT. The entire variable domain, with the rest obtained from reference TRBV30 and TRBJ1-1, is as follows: SQTIHQWPATLVQPVGSPLSLECTVEGTSNPNLYWYRQAAGRGLQLLFYSVGIGQISSEVPQNLSASRPQDRQFILSSKKLLLSDSGFYLCAWSPGGYTEAFFGQGTRLTVV.

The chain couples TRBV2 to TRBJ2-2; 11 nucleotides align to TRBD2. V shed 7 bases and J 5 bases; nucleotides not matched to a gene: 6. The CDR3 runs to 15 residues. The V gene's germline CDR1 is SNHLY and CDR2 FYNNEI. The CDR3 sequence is CASTRASGGTGELFF. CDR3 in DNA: TGTGCCAGCACGAGGGCTAGCGGGGGGACCGGGGAGCTGTTTTTT.

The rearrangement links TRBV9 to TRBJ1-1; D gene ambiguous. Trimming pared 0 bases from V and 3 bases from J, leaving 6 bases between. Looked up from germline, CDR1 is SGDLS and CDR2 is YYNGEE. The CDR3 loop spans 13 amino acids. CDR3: CASSVDTDTEAFF. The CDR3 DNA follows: TGTGCCAGCAGCGTAGACACAGACACTGAAGCTTTCTTT.

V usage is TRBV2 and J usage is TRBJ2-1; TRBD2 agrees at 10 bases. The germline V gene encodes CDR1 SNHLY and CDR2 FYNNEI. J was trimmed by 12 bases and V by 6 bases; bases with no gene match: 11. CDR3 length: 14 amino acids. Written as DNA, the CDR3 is TGTGCCAGCAGGGAGGGGCTAGCGGGGGCACGGCAGTTCTTC. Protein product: CASREGLAGARQFF.

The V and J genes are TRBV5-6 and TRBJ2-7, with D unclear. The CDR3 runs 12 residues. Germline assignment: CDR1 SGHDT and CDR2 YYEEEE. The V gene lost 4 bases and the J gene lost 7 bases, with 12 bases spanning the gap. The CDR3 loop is CASSAGYREQYF. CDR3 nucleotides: TGTGCCAGCAGCGCCGGATACAGAGAGCAGTACTTC.

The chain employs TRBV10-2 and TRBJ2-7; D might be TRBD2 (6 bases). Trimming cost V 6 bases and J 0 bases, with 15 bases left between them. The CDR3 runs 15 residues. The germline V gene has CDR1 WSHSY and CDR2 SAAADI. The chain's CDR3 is CASSRGTDVSYEQYF. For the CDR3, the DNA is TGCGCCAGCAGCCGCGGGACCGATGTCTCCTACGAGCAGTACTTC.

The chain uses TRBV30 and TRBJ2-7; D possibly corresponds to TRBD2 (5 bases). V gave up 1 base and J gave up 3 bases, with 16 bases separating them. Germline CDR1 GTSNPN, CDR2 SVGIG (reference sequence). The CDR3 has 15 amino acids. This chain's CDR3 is CAWSGLEAEFYEQYF. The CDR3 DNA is TGTGCCTGGAGTGGTCTGGAAGCGGAGTTCTACGAGCAGTACTTC.

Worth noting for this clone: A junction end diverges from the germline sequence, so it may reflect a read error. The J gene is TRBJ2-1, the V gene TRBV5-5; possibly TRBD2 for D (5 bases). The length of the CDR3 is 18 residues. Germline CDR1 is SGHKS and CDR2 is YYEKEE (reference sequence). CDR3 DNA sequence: TGTGCCAGCAGCTTGGTAGGTGTAGACTACCTCGACCTCAATGAGCAATTCTTC. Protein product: CASSLVGVDYLDLNEQFF.

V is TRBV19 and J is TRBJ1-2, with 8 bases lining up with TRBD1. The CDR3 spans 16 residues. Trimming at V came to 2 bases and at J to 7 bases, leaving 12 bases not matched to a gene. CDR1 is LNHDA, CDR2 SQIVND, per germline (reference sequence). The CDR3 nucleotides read TGTGCCAGTAGTATATTACAGGGGGACCCTGAAGCTGGCTACACCTTC. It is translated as CASSILQGDPEAGYTF.

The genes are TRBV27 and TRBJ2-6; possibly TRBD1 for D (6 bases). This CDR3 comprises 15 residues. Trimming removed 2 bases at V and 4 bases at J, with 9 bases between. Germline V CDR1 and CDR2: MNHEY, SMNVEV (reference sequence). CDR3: CASSLQGYGANVLTF. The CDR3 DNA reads TGTGCCAGCAGTTTACAGGGGTACGGGGCCAACGTCCTGACTTTC. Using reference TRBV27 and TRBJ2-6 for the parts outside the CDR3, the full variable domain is EAQVTQNPRYLITVTGKKLTVTCSQNMNHEYMSWYRQDPGLGLRQIYYSMNVEVTDKGDVPEGYKVSRKEKRNFPLILESPSPNQTSLYFCASSLQGYGANVLTFGAGSRLTVL.

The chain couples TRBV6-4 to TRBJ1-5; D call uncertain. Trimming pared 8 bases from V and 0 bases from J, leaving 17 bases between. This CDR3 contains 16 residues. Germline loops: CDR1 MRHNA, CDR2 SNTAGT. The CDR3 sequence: CASWAGRNYSNQPQHF. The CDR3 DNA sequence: TGTGCCAGCTGGGCGGGGAGGAATTATAGCAATCAGCCCCAGCATTTT.

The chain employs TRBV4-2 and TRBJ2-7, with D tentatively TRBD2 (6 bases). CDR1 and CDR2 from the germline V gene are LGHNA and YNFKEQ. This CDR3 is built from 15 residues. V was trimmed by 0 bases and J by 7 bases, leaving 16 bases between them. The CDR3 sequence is CASSQETRPADEQYF. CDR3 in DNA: TGTGCCAGCAGCCAAGAGACTAGGCCAGCTGATGAGCAGTACTTC.

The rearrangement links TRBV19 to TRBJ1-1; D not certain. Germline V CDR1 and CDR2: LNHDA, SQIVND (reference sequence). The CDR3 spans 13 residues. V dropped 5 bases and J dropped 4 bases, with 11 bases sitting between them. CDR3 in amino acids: CASSGGLGTEAFF. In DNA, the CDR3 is TGTGCCAGTAGTGGAGGGTTGGGCACTGAAGCTTTCTTT. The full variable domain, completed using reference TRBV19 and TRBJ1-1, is DGGITQSPKYLFRKEGQNVTLSCEQNLNHDAMYWYRQDPGQGLRLIYYSQIVNDFQKGDIAEGYSVSREKKESFPLTVTSAQKNPTAFYLCASSGGLGTEAFFGQGTRLTVV.

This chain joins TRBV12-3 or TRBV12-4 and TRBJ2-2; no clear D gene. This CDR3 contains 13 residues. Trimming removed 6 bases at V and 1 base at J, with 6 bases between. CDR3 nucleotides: TGTGCCAGCAGGAACAGGAACACCGGGGAGCTGTTTTTT. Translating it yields CASRNRNTGELFF.

The CDR3 coding sequence is TGCGCCAGCAGCACCGGACAATCGGTTTATGGCTACACCTTC. This translates into CASSTGQSVYGYTF. The rearrangement uses TRBV5-1 and TRBJ1-2; weak D call: TRBD1 (5 bases). The germline gives CDR1 SGHRS, CDR2 YFSETQ. V was cut by 4 bases and J by 5 bases, with 15 bases left in between. There are 14 residues in the CDR3.

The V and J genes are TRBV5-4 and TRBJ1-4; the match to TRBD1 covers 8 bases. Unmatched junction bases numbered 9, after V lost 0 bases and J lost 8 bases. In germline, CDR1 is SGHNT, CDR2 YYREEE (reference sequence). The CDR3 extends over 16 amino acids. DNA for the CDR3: TGTGCCAGCAGCTTGGAAGGGGCCAGGGGGCGAGAAAAACTGTTTTTT. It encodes CASSLEGARGREKLFF. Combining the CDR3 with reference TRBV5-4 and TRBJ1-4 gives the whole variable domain ETGVTQSPTHLIKTRGQQVTLRCSSQSGHNTVSWYQQALGQGPQFIFQYYREEENGRGNFPPRFSGLQFPNYSSELNVNALELDDSALYLCASSLEGARGREKLFFGSGTQLSVL.

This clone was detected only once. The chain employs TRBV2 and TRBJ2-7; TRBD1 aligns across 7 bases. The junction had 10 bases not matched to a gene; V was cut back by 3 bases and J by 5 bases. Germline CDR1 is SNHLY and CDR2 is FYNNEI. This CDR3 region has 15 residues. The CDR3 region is CASSEKQGLFHEQYF. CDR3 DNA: TGTGCCAGCAGTGAGAAACAGGGGCTTTTCCACGAGCAGTACTTC.